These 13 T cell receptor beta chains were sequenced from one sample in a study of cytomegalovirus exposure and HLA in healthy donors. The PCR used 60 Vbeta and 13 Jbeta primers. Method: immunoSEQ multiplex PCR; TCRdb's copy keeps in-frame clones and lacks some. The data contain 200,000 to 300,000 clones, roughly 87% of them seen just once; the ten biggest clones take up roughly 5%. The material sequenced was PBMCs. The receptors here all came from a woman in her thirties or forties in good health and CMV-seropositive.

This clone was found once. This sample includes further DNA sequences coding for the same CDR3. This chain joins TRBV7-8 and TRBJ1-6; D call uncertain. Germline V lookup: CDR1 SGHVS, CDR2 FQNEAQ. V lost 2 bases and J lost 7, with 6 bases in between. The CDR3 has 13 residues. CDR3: CASSLIRNSPLHF. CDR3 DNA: TGTGCCAGCAGCTTAATCAGGAATTCACCCCTCCACTTT.

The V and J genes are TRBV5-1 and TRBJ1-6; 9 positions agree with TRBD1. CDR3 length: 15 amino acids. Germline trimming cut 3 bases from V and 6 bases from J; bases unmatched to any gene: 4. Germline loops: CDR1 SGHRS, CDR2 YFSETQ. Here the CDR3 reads CASSSRTGVNSPLHF. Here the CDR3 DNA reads TGCGCCAGCAGCTCCCGGACAGGGGTTAATTCACCCCTCCACTTT. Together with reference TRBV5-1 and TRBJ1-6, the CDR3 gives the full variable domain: KAGVTQTPRYLIKTRGQQVTLSCSPISGHRSVSWYQQTPGQGLQFLFEYFSETQRNKGNFPGRFSGRQFSNSRSEMNVSTLELGDSALYLCASSSRTGVNSPLHFGNGTRLTVT.

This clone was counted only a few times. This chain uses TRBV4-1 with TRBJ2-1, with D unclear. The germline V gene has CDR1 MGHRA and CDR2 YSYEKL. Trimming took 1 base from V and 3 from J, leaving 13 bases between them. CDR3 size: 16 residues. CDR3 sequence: CASSQASVTNYNEQFF. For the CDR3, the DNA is TGCGCCAGCAGCCAAGCTAGTGTAACTAACTACAATGAGCAGTTCTTC.

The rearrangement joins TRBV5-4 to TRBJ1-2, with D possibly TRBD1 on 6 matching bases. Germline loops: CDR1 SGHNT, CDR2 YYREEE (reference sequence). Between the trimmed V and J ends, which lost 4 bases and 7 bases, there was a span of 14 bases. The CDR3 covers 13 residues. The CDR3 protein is CASSPPGGTGYTF. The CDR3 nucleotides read TGTGCCAGCAGCCCCCCGGGGGGCACTGGCTACACCTTC.

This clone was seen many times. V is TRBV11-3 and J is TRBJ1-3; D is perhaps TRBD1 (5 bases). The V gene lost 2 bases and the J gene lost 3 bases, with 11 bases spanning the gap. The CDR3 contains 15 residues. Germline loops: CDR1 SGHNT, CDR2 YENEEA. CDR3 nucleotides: TGTGCCAGCAGCTTATTCGGGGGATTTGGAAACACCATATATTTT. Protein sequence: CASSLFGGFGNTIYF. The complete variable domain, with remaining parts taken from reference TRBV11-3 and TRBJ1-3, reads EAGVVQSPRYKIIEKKQPVAFWCNPISGHNTLYWYLQNLGQGPELLIRYENEEAVDDSQLPKDRFSAERLKGVDSTLKIQPAELGDSAVYLCASSLFGGFGNTIYFGEGSWLTVV.

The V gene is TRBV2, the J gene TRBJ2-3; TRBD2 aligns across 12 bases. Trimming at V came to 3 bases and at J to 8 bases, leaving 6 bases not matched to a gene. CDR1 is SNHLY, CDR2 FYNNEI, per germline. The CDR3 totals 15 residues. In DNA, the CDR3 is TGTGCCAGCAGTGAGGGACTAGCGGGTGGGGTTACGCAGTATTTT. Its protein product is CASSEGLAGGVTQYF.

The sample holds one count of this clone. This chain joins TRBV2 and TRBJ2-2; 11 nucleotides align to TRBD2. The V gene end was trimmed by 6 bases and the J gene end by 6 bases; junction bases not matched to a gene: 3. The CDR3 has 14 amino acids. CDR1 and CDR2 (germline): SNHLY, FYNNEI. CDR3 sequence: CASRVAGGAGELFF. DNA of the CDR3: TGTGCCAGCAGAGTAGCGGGGGGGGCCGGGGAGCTGTTTTTT.

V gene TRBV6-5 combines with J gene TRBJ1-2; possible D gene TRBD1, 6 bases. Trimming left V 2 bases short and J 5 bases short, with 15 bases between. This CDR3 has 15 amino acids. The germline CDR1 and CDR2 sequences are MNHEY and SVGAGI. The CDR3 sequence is CASSYLRGDPYGYTF. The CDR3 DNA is TGTGCCAGCAGTTACCTCAGGGGAGACCCATATGGCTACACCTTC.

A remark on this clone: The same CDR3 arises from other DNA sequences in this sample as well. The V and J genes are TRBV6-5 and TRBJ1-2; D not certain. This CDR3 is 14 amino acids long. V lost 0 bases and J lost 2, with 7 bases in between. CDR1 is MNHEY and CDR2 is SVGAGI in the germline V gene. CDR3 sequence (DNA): TGTGCCAGCAGTTACTCGACGGGGAACTATGGCTACACCTTC. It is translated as CASSYSTGNYGYTF.

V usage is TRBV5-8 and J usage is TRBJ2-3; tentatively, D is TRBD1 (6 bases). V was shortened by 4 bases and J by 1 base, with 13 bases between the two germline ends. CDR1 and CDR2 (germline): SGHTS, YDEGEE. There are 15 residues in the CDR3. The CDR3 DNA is TGTGCCAGCAGCATGGGGACACTCCGCACAGATACGCAGTATTTT. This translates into CASSMGTLRTDTQYF.

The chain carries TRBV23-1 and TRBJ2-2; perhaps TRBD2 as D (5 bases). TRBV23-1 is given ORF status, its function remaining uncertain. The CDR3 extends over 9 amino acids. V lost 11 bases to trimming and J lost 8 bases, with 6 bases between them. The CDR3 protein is CASGGELFF. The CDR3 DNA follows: TGCGCCTCGGGGGGGGAGCTGTTTTTT.

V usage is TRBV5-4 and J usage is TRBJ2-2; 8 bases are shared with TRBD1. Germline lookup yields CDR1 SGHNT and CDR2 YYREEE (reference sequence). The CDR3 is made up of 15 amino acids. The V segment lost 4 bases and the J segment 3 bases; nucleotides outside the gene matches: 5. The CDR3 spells CASSLDRAYTGELFF. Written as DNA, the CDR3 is TGTGCCAGCAGCCTGGACAGGGCCTACACCGGGGAGCTGTTTTTT.

The CDR3 is CSVEPGGGEQYF. DNA of the CDR3: TGCAGCGTTGAACCCGGCGGGGGCGAGCAGTACTTC. V is TRBV29-1 and J is TRBJ2-7; 7 bases fit TRBD2. The J segment lost 6 bases and the V segment lost 2 bases, leaving 4 bases of the junction unmatched. CDR3 length: 12 amino acids. Looked up from germline, CDR1 is SQVTM and CDR2 is ANQGSEA.